These 31 T cell receptor beta chains were all obtained from the same sample, sequenced in a study of blood T cell repertoires in COVID-19. Measured with immunoSEQ multiplex PCR; TCRdb has only the in-frame clones, and not every one. This sample has around 99,000 clones; roughly 75% occur once, and the top ten carry approximately 8.7%. The source material was peripheral blood. Receptors originate from a man aged 50 to 59 who had recovered from COVID-19.

The CDR3 loop is CASSLTGQAYEQYF. In DNA form, the CDR3 reads TGCGCCAGCAGCTTGACGGGACAGGCCTACGAGCAGTACTTC. This chain connects TRBV5-1 to TRBJ2-7; 8 bases map to TRBD1. There are 14 residues in the CDR3. Germline V gene data show CDR1 as SGHRS and CDR2 as YFSETQ. V was pared by 1 base and J by 2 bases, with 2 bases of the junction left unmatched.

The V and J genes are TRBV25-1 and TRBJ1-2, with D hard to call. V was trimmed by 6 bases and J by 8 bases, leaving 13 bases between them. In germline, CDR1 is MGHDK, CDR2 SYGVNS. The CDR3 totals 12 residues. The CDR3 DNA sequence: TGTGCCAGCAGCGCTACAAGGAGGGGCTACACCTTC. Its translation: CASSATRRGYTF.

The chain recombines TRBV12-3 or TRBV12-4 with TRBJ2-5, with 7 bases aligning to TRBD2. CDR3 length equals 13 residues. J lost 5 bases, V lost 8 bases, and 8 bases had no gene match. The CDR3 DNA follows: TGTGCCAGCGGAGTGGGAGGGAGGGAGACCCAGTACTTC. Its translation: CASGVGGRETQYF.

The chain employs TRBV5-1 and TRBJ2-5, with a possible D match to TRBD2 (5 bases). CDR1 SGHRS and CDR2 YFSETQ come from the germline V gene. CDR3 length: 14 amino acids. V shed 2 bases and J shed 5 bases, with 13 bases lying between them. CDR3 residues: CASSLRVSGETQYF. Written as DNA, the CDR3 is TGCGCCAGCAGCTTAAGGGTAAGCGGCGAGACCCAGTACTTC.

The V call is TRBV7-2, the J call TRBJ1-1; 7 positions match TRBD1. Germline V gene data show CDR1 as SGHTA and CDR2 as FQGNSA. Losses at the gene ends were 4 bases for V and 3 bases for J; bases not matched to a gene: 8. This CDR3 is 15 amino acids long. The CDR3 DNA reads TGTGCCAGCAGCTCGACAGGGAGAGGGGACACTGAAGCTTTCTTT. It specifies CASSSTGRGDTEAFF. Based on the CDR3 plus reference TRBV7-2 and TRBJ1-1, the full variable domain is GAGVSQSPSNKVTEKGKDVELRCDPISGHTALYWYRQSLGQGLEFLIYFQGNSAPDKSGLPSDRFSAERTGGSVSTLTIQRTQQEDSAVYLCASSSTGRGDTEAFFGQGTRLTVV.

This sequence joins TRBV30 and TRBJ1-2; D not certain. Germline values: CDR1 GTSNPN, CDR2 SVGIG (reference sequence). The CDR3 is 16 amino acids. V lost 5 bases, J lost 4 bases, and 23 bases lay in between. The chain's CDR3 is CAWSFGRAFRVYGYTF. DNA for the CDR3: TGTGCCTGGTCATTCGGGAGGGCTTTCAGAGTCTATGGCTACACCTTC.

The genes are TRBV9 and TRBJ2-3, with 10 nucleotides matching TRBD2. Germline V gene lookup returns CDR1 SGDLS and CDR2 YYNGEE. The CDR3 runs 19 residues. V was clipped by 0 bases and J by 3 bases; unmatched bases: 13. The CDR3: CASSVESGRAGGWTDTQYF. In DNA, the CDR3 is TGTGCCAGCAGCGTAGAAAGCGGGAGGGCCGGGGGTTGGACAGATACGCAGTATTTT.

The rearrangement uses TRBV7-9 and TRBJ2-7; D is undetermined. Germline V gene sequence: CDR1 SEHNR, CDR2 FQNEAQ (reference sequence). V was trimmed by 1 base and J by 0 bases, leaving 7 bases between them. The CDR3 is 14 amino acids. The DNA of the CDR3 is TGTGCCAGCAGCTTAGAACAGATCTCCTACGAGCAGTACTTC. Protein sequence: CASSLEQISYEQYF.

The gene calls are TRBV7-9 and TRBJ2-6; TRBD1 aligns across 10 bases. CDR3 length: 17 amino acids. V was pared by 7 bases and J by 2 bases, with 8 bases of the junction left unmatched. CDR1 SEHNR and CDR2 FQNEAQ come from the germline V gene (reference sequence). CDR3 region: CASTRDRGIPGANVLTF. In nucleotides, the CDR3 is TGTGCCAGCACCCGGGACAGGGGAATTCCTGGGGCCAACGTCCTGACTTTC.

The chain combines TRBV5-1 with TRBJ2-2, with no clear D. V was trimmed by 0 bases and J by 0 bases, leaving 6 bases between them. Germline loops: CDR1 SGHRS, CDR2 YFSETQ. CDR3 length: 15 amino acids. The CDR3 coding sequence is TGCGCCAGCAGCTTGGCTGCTACGAACACCGGGGAGCTGTTTTTT. Translating it yields CASSLAATNTGELFF.

Details on this clone: Additional DNA sequences in this sample encode the identical CDR3. The chain combines TRBV9 with TRBJ2-5; 15 positions match TRBD2. The trim removed 3 bases at V and 2 bases at J, leaving 5 bases unmatched. Germline loops: CDR1 SGDLS, CDR2 YYNGEE. This CDR3 is built from 17 residues. CDR3 in amino acids: CASSEGLAGGPQETQYF. In nucleotides, the CDR3 is TGTGCCAGCAGCGAGGGACTAGCGGGGGGACCACAAGAGACCCAGTACTTC.

The rearrangement links TRBV4-2 to TRBJ2-1; D ambiguous. V lost 2 bases and J 7 bases, leaving 9 bases between the germline ends. The germline V gene has CDR1 LGHNA and CDR2 YNFKEQ. This CDR3 is 13 amino acids long. CDR3 sequence reads: CASSQRVSNEQFF. The CDR3, as DNA: TGTGCCAGCAGCCAACGGGTTTCGAATGAGCAGTTCTTC.

The gene calls are TRBV11-2 and TRBJ1-1, with unresolved D. This CDR3 region has 13 residues. The V end lost 3 bases, the J end lost 0 bases, and 5 bases lay between the germline ends. Germline lookup yields CDR1 SGHAT and CDR2 FQNNGV. In DNA form, the CDR3 reads TGTGCCAGCAGCTTCGTAGTGAACACTGAAGCTTTCTTT. Translation gives CASSFVVNTEAFF.

This chain joins TRBV5-1 and TRBJ1-2, with a possible D match to TRBD1 (6 bases). Germline CDR1 and CDR2: SGHRS and YFSETQ. V dropped 1 base and J dropped 5 bases, with 15 bases sitting between them. There are 15 residues in the CDR3. The CDR3 is CASSLRQAVGYGYTF. The CDR3 nucleotides read TGCGCCAGCAGCTTGAGACAGGCCGTGGGGTATGGCTACACCTTC.

The chain couples TRBV5-1 to TRBJ2-7; 9 bases fit TRBD2. Per the germline V gene, CDR1 is SGHRS and CDR2 is YFSETQ. Unmatched junction bases numbered 0, after V lost 4 bases and J lost 4 bases. The CDR3 consists of 12 residues. The CDR3 protein is CASSTSGYEQYF. As DNA, the CDR3 is TGCGCCAGCAGCACTAGCGGGTACGAGCAGTACTTC.

The V gene is TRBV9, the J gene TRBJ1-1; perhaps TRBD1 as D (6 bases). The CDR3 contains 15 residues. V lost 8 bases, J lost 0 bases, and 17 bases lay in between. CDR1 is SGDLS, CDR2 YYNGEE, per germline. The CDR3 spells CASAGGPDLNTEAFF. CDR3 DNA sequence: TGTGCCAGTGCCGGGGGGCCCGATCTGAACACTGAAGCTTTCTTT.

This chain uses TRBV7-2 with TRBJ2-1; 7 bases are shared with TRBD1. Germline CDR1 and CDR2: SGHTA and FQGNSA. Trimming at V came to 5 bases and at J to 0 bases, leaving 4 bases not matched to a gene. This CDR3 comprises 15 residues. Written as DNA, the CDR3 is TGTGCCAGCAGCATGGGACAGAGCTCCTACAATGAGCAGTTCTTC. Translated, it gives CASSMGQSSYNEQFF.

The V gene is TRBV5-4, the J gene TRBJ1-1; tentatively, D is TRBD1 (6 bases). Germline V CDR1 and CDR2: SGHNT, YYREEE (reference sequence). Trimming pared 3 bases from V and 1 base from J, leaving 10 bases between. This CDR3 is built from 14 residues. CDR3 bases: TGTGCCAGCAGCTACAGGGTTGGGAACACTGAAGCTTTCTTT. Translating it yields CASSYRVGNTEAFF.

The chain recombines TRBV9 with TRBJ1-4; 7 bases line up with TRBD1. The length of the CDR3 is 19 residues. Germline values: CDR1 SGDLS, CDR2 YYNGEE. The junction had 15 bases not matched to a gene; V was cut back by 4 bases and J by 0 bases. The CDR3 sequence is CASSLRAGGETATNEKLFF. For the CDR3, the DNA is TGTGCCAGCAGCTTACGGGCAGGGGGTGAAACCGCAACTAATGAAAAACTGTTTTTT. The full variable domain, its missing parts supplied by reference TRBV9 and TRBJ1-4, is DSGVTQTPKHLITATGQRVTLRCSPRSGDLSVYWYQQSLDQGLQFLIQYYNGEERAKGNILERFSAQQFPDLHSELNLSSLELGDSALYFCASSLRAGGETATNEKLFFGSGTQLSVL.

This clone has just a few counts. The chain recombines TRBV5-1 with TRBJ2-1, with 7 bases fitting TRBD1. Germline CDR1 is SGHRS and CDR2 is YFSETQ. The CDR3 consists of 15 residues. The V segment lost 4 bases and the J segment 0 bases; nucleotides outside the gene matches: 4. The CDR3 nucleotides read TGCGCCAGCAGCCCCGGGACAGTCTCCTACAATGAGCAGTTCTTC. Translating it yields CASSPGTVSYNEQFF.

The rearrangement links TRBV7-2 to TRBJ2-2; 10 bases map to TRBD1. The CDR3 has 14 residues. The V segment lost 2 bases and the J segment 13 bases; nucleotides outside the gene matches: 7. In germline, CDR1 is SGHTA, CDR2 FQGNSA. CDR3 sequence reads: CASSLLGTGVWLFF. CDR3 DNA sequence: TGTGCCAGCAGCTTATTGGGGACAGGGGTTTGGCTGTTTTTT. The variable domain in full, completed from reference TRBV7-2 and TRBJ2-2, reads GAGVSQSPSNKVTEKGKDVELRCDPISGHTALYWYRQSLGQGLEFLIYFQGNSAPDKSGLPSDRFSAERTGGSVSTLTIQRTQQEDSAVYLCASSLLGTGVWLFFGEGSRLTVL.

This chain uses TRBV2 with TRBJ1-2, with D possibly matching TRBD1 (5 bases). Trimming pared 2 bases from V and 5 bases from J, leaving 9 bases between. The CDR3 is 13 residues long. The germline V gene has CDR1 SNHLY and CDR2 FYNNEI. This chain's CDR3 is CASSENSGYGYTF. CDR3 in DNA: TGTGCCAGCAGTGAAAATTCAGGGTATGGCTACACCTTC.

The chain recombines TRBV2 with TRBJ1-2; D possibly corresponds to TRBD1 (5 bases). Germline values: CDR1 SNHLY, CDR2 FYNNEI. Trimming cost V 3 bases and J 4 bases, with 12 bases left between them. This CDR3 has 14 amino acids. The CDR3, as DNA: TGTGCCAGCAGTGAGCGGCCCGGGGGCTATGGCTACACCTTC. Translation: CASSERPGGYGYTF.

This clone was detected once. The rearrangement joins TRBV24-1 to TRBJ1-2; D gene uncertain. The CDR3 is 13 residues long. Trimming cost V 4 bases and J 4 bases, with 9 bases left between them. CDR1 and CDR2 from the germline V gene are KGHDR and SFDVKD. In DNA, the CDR3 is TGTGCCACCAGTGACCCGGGAGCCTATGGCTACACCTTC. This gives the protein CATSDPGAYGYTF.

The rearrangement links TRBV11-1 to TRBJ2-7; weak D call: TRBD1 (6 bases). Deletions cut 1 base from V and 1 base from J, with 11 bases between. CDR1 is SGHAT, CDR2 FQDESV, per germline (reference sequence). The CDR3 sequence is 15 residues long. In nucleotides, the CDR3 is TGTGCCAGCAGCTTAGGGCCAGGGGCATCCTACGAGCAGTACTTC. Its translation is CASSLGPGASYEQYF. The whole variable domain, filled in from reference TRBV11-1 and TRBJ2-7, reads EAEVAQSPRYKITEKSQAVAFWCDPISGHATLYWYRQILGQGPELLVQFQDESVVDDSQLPKDRFSAERLKGVDSTLKIQPAELGDSAMYLCASSLGPGASYEQYFGPGTRLTVT.

In its sample, this clone was seen a few times. V and J are TRBV7-3 and TRBJ2-2, with D perhaps TRBD1 (6 bases). This CDR3 region has 16 residues. Trimming pared 5 bases from V and 7 bases from J, leaving 20 bases between. The germline V gene has CDR1 SGHTA and CDR2 FQGTGA. Here the CDR3 reads CASSLHRVPTGGELFF. CDR3 in DNA: TGTGCCAGCAGCCTCCACAGGGTGCCGACGGGCGGGGAGCTGTTTTTT.

This clone was seen only a few times. V usage is TRBV6-5 and J usage is TRBJ2-7, with D perhaps TRBD1 (5 bases). This CDR3 comprises 15 residues. Germline V gives CDR1 MNHEY, CDR2 SVGAGI. Trimming removed 4 bases at V and 4 bases at J, with 17 bases between. The CDR3 region is CASSLPSGIWYEQYF. The CDR3 DNA reads as TGTGCCAGCAGTTTACCGTCAGGGATTTGGTACGAGCAGTACTTC.

As DNA, the CDR3 is TGTGCCAGCAGTGAATCTGGGACAGGGGTCCCTGAAGCTTTCTTT. This sequence encodes CASSESGTGVPEAFF. This chain joins TRBV6-1 and TRBJ1-1; 10 bases agree with TRBD1. This CDR3 contains 15 residues. The V segment lost 2 bases and the J segment 6 bases; nucleotides outside the gene matches: 6. Germline values: CDR1 MNHNS, CDR2 SASEGT.

The chain has TRBV11-2 and TRBJ2-1, with D maybe TRBD1 (5 bases). Between the trimmed V and J ends, which lost 5 bases and 6 bases, there was a span of 17 bases. The germline gives CDR1 SGHAT, CDR2 FQNNGV. The CDR3 covers 15 residues. CDR3 bases: TGTGCCAGCAGCCCCGACAGCTACGGAATCAATGAGCAGTTCTTC. It encodes CASSPDSYGINEQFF.

The sample holds a few counts of this clone. The chain uses TRBV5-4 and TRBJ2-3; D might be TRBD2 (5 bases). Trimming cost V 2 bases and J 4 bases, with 17 bases left between them. Germline CDR1 is SGHNT and CDR2 is YYREEE (reference sequence). The CDR3 loop spans 16 amino acids. The CDR3 is CASSLGLAAFADTQYF. DNA of the CDR3: TGTGCCAGCAGCTTAGGCCTAGCTGCGTTTGCAGATACGCAGTATTTT.

The chain links TRBV12-3 or TRBV12-4 to TRBJ1-2; TRBD1 agrees at 8 bases. The V and J ends lost 4 bases and 7 bases, in that order; junction bases with no gene match: 5. CDR3 length equals 13 residues. The CDR3 is CASSYTGGSGYTF. The CDR3 coding sequence is TGTGCCAGCAGTTACACAGGGGGGTCTGGCTACACCTTC.